These 30 T cell receptor beta chains were sequenced from one sample in a study of blood T cells in healthy people across ages. Sample-barcoded 5' priming and a J-beta primer mix drove a second PCR of roughly 6 to 12 cycles. TCRdb analysed the 5' RACE reads with MiXCR anew, one entry per CDR3 protein. The sample includes roughly 1.6 million distinct CDR3 sequences, around 36% of them seen just once. Source material: blood. The receptors stem from a woman aged 25 to 39 in good health.

This clonotype appeared a few times. V and J are TRBV4-1 and TRBJ2-5, with TRBD2 identical over 15 bases. The CDR3 is 17 residues long. J was trimmed by 7 bases and V by 1 base; bases with no gene match: 7. Germline V CDR1 and CDR2: MGHRA, YSYEKL. CDR3: CASSQGGLAGGRGTQYF. In nucleotides, the CDR3 is TGCGCCAGCAGCCAAGGGGGACTAGCGGGGGGACGAGGGACCCAGTACTTC.

This chain joins TRBV27 and TRBJ1-4; D ambiguous. The CDR3 totals 15 residues. The V gene lost 0 bases and the J gene lost 10 bases, with 15 bases spanning the gap. Germline-derived CDR1 and CDR2 are MNHEY and SMNVEV (reference sequence). This chain's CDR3 is CASSLSAYRDGKLFF. CDR3 DNA: TGTGCCAGCAGTTTATCAGCCTATCGCGATGGAAAACTGTTTTTT.

This clonotype came up a few times. The chain has TRBV5-1 and TRBJ2-5; 7 bases are shared with TRBD2. In germline, CDR1 is SGHRS, CDR2 YFSETQ. The CDR3 covers 14 residues. V dropped 4 bases and J dropped 9; count of bases not matched to a gene: 12. The DNA of the CDR3 is TGCGCCAGCAGCCCCCGCCCAGGGAGGGAGGCCCAGTACTTC. Amino acid sequence: CASSPRPGREAQYF.

The V and J genes are TRBV5-1 and TRBJ2-1; D may correspond to TRBD1 or TRBD2 (6 bases each). The V gene's germline CDR1 is SGHRS and CDR2 YFSETQ. The V end lost 4 bases, the J end lost 8 bases, and 19 bases lay between the germline ends. The CDR3 spans 15 residues. In nucleotides, the CDR3 is TGCGCCAGCAGCCAAGGGGGGAAAGGTGCCCATGAGCAGTTCTTC. It codes for CASSQGGKGAHEQFF.

This clonotype was recorded a few times. The chain is built from TRBV28 and TRBJ1-5; D gene unclear. The CDR3 loop spans 14 amino acids. V was cut by 7 bases and J by 4 bases, with 14 bases left in between. Germline assignment: CDR1 MDHEN and CDR2 SYDVKM. The CDR3 spells CASIPSGGNQPQHF. CDR3 nucleotides: TGTGCCAGCATTCCCTCGGGAGGGAATCAGCCCCAGCATTTT.

The V call is TRBV7-9, the J call TRBJ1-2; 7 bases agree with TRBD1. Germline CDR1 reads SEHNR; CDR2 reads FQNEAQ (reference sequence). After removal of 4 bases from V and 5 bases from J, the junction contained 13 bases not matched to a gene. CDR3 size: 16 residues. The DNA for the CDR3 is TGTGCCAGCAGCTCACCGAGACAGGGATGGATTTATGGCTACACCTTC. Its protein is CASSSPRQGWIYGYTF.

This sequence joins TRBV7-3 and TRBJ2-5; 11 nucleotides align to TRBD2. There are 15 residues in the CDR3. Looked up from germline, CDR1 is SGHTA and CDR2 is FQGTGA. The V segment lost 5 bases and the J segment 7 bases; nucleotides outside the gene matches: 9. The CDR3 is CASSPVAGGRGTQYF. CDR3 in DNA: TGTGCCAGCAGCCCGGTAGCGGGGGGGCGTGGGACCCAGTACTTC. Complete variable domain (other parts from reference TRBV7-3 and TRBJ2-5): GAGVSQTPSNKVTEKGKYVELRCDPISGHTALYWYRQSLGQGPEFLIYFQGTGAADDSGLPNDRFFAVRPEGSVSTLKIQRTERGDSAVYLCASSPVAGGRGTQYFGPGTRLLVL.

About this clonotype: One end of the junction is discordant with germline, which a read error may explain. V usage is TRBV13 and J usage is TRBJ2-4; no reliable D call. With the DNA end fitting TRBJ2-7 better, the J assignment may be wrong. The germline CDR1 and CDR2 sequences are PRHDT and FYEKMQ (reference sequence). The CDR3 loop spans 13 amino acids. As DNA, the CDR3 is TGTGTCAGCAGCTCTGACATGCCCTACGAGCAGTACTTC. Translation: CVSSSDMPYEQYF.

The chain carries TRBV2 and TRBJ1-2; D call uncertain. Trimming removed 5 bases from V and 8 bases from J, with 15 bases in between. The CDR3 spans 13 residues. Germline V gene data show CDR1 as SNHLY and CDR2 as FYNNEI. The CDR3: CASSRIGERGYTF. CDR3 coding DNA: TGTGCCAGCAGTCGGATCGGGGAGAGAGGCTACACCTTC.

The chain uses TRBV9 and TRBJ2-1, with D perhaps TRBD1 (6 bases). The germline V and J ends were trimmed by 0 bases and 6 bases, with 10 bases remaining between them. Per germline, CDR1 SGDLS and CDR2 YYNGEE. CDR3 size: 14 residues. The CDR3: CASSVVEGVNEQFF. The CDR3 DNA reads as TGTGCCAGCAGCGTAGTTGAGGGGGTCAATGAGCAGTTCTTC. Full variable domain (rest looked up from reference TRBV9 and TRBJ2-1): DSGVTQTPKHLITATGQRVTLRCSPRSGDLSVYWYQQSLDQGLQFLIQYYNGEERAKGNILERFSAQQFPDLHSELNLSSLELGDSALYFCASSVVEGVNEQFFGPGTRLTVL.

Only a few counts were recorded for this clonotype. The V call is TRBV7-9, the J call TRBJ2-7; D tentatively reads TRBD1 or TRBD2 (5 bases each). The germline gives CDR1 SEHNR, CDR2 FQNEAQ (reference sequence). The CDR3 totals 12 residues. V was shortened by 4 bases and J by 11 bases, with 15 bases between the two germline ends. CDR3 protein: CASSSEGTLKYF. The CDR3 DNA is TGTGCCAGCAGCTCTGAGGGGACCTTAAAGTACTTC.

The J gene is TRBJ2-3, the V gene TRBV12-3 or TRBV12-4; D unclear. This CDR3 comprises 11 residues. Trimming stripped 5 bases from V and 11 bases from J, with 11 bases between. CDR3 in DNA: TGTGCCAGCAGTCCTGCAGATGTGCAGTATTTT. Translated, it gives CASSPADVQYF.

The genes are TRBV7-3 and TRBJ2-5; D gene unclear. CDR1 SGHTA and CDR2 FQGTGA come from the germline V gene. The CDR3 is made up of 16 amino acids. Trimming pared 0 bases from V and 2 bases from J, leaving 13 bases between. CDR3 nucleotide sequence: TGTGCCAGCAGCTTAACCCCTACCGCGACGCAAGAGACCCAGTACTTC. It yields the protein CASSLTPTATQETQYF.

Turning to this clonotype: The CDR3 does not close with the conserved phenylalanine or tryptophan, likely indicating a read error. This chain links TRBV20-1 with TRBJ2-7; 9 nucleotides agree with TRBD1. Trimming removed 6 bases from V and 6 bases from J; junction bases left unmatched: 9. Germline CDR1 DFQATT, CDR2 SNEGSKA (reference sequence). CDR3 length equals 13 residues. The CDR3 coding sequence is TGCAGTGCCAGAAAGGGACAGGGTGGCGAGCAGTACTTA. Translated, it gives CSARKGQGGEQYL.

With regard to this clonotype: One junction end does not reproduce the germline sequence, and a read error may be involved. The chain carries TRBV10-2 and TRBJ2-5; the D gene is possibly TRBD1 (5 bases). Germline loops: CDR1 WSHSY, CDR2 SAAADI. The CDR3 is 12 amino acids. Here the CDR3 DNA reads TGCACCAGCAGTTACAGGCAAGAGACCCAGTACTTC. Translation: CTSSYRQETQYF.

J is TRBJ1-1 and V is TRBV7-9, with 7 nucleotides matching TRBD1. Germline trimming cut 5 bases from V and 6 bases from J; bases unmatched to any gene: 12. Germline V gene sequence: CDR1 SEHNR, CDR2 FQNEAQ (reference sequence). This CDR3 region has 15 residues. CDR3 bases: TGTGCCAGCAGCCCGGACCGGGACAGAAGGCCTGAAGCTTTCTTT. This encodes CASSPDRDRRPEAFF.

This chain connects TRBV20-1 to TRBJ2-7; 10 bases map to TRBD2. The trim removed 0 bases at V and 2 bases at J, leaving 4 bases unmatched. CDR1 and CDR2 from the germline V gene are DFQATT and SNEGSKA (reference sequence). This CDR3 region has 15 residues. The DNA of the CDR3 is TGCAGTGCTAGAGACGGGCTAGCGGGGGCCTACGAGCAGTACTTC. Its protein is CSARDGLAGAYEQYF.

The count of this clonotype is one. The chain combines TRBV6-5 with TRBJ2-7; no definite D call. CDR1 and CDR2 (germline): MNHEY, SVGAGI. The CDR3 is 14 amino acids. The V and J ends lost 2 bases and 7 bases respectively, with 15 bases between them. The CDR3 DNA follows: TGTGCCAGCAGTTACCAAACCGGGTCCGGGGAGCAGTACTTC. Its translation is CASSYQTGSGEQYF.

This chain connects TRBV18 to TRBJ2-1; the match to TRBD2 covers 13 bases. The CDR3 consists of 16 residues. The V and J ends lost 5 bases and 2 bases, in that order; junction bases with no gene match: 3. In germline, CDR1 is KGHSH, CDR2 LQKENI. In DNA form, the CDR3 reads TGTGCCAGCTCATCGGGACTAGCGGGGACCTACAATGAGCAGTTCTTC. Encoded protein: CASSSGLAGTYNEQFF. Combining the CDR3 with reference TRBV18 and TRBJ2-1 gives the whole variable domain NAGVMQNPRHLVRRRGQEARLRCSPMKGHSHVYWYRQLPEEGLKFMVYLQKENIIDESGMPKERFSAEFPKEGPSILRIQQVVRGDSAAYFCASSSGLAGTYNEQFFGPGTRLTVL.

The chain recombines TRBV11-2 with TRBJ1-4, with D perhaps matching TRBD1 (6 bases). Germline V gene data show CDR1 as SGHAT and CDR2 as FQNNGV. The CDR3 covers 13 residues. With 6 bases removed from V and 7 bases from J, the gap between germline ends came to 12 bases. The CDR3, as DNA: TGTGCCAGCAGGGTACACAGGGCTGAAAAACTGTTTTTT. Translating gives CASRVHRAEKLFF.

This clonotype was observed a few times. The chain employs TRBV11-2 and TRBJ2-1; 7 bases match TRBD1. Germline loops: CDR1 SGHAT, CDR2 FQNNGV. The CDR3 consists of 14 residues. V gave up 5 bases and J gave up 5 bases; unmatched junction bases: 6. The chain's CDR3 is CASSPGTANNEQFF. Written as DNA, the CDR3 is TGTGCCAGCAGCCCCGGGACAGCTAACAATGAGCAGTTCTTC.

This clonotype was seen many times. This CDR3 is CASSPPGLSSETQYF. Written as DNA, the CDR3 is TGTGCCAGCAGCCCTCCGGGACTCTCATCGGAGACCCAGTACTTC. The V gene is TRBV7-9, the J gene TRBJ2-5, with D perhaps matching TRBD2 (6 bases). The germline V and J ends were trimmed by 5 bases and 5 bases, with 18 bases remaining between them. The CDR3 sequence is 15 residues long. Per germline, CDR1 SEHNR and CDR2 FQNEAQ (reference sequence). The entire variable domain, with the rest obtained from reference TRBV7-9 and TRBJ2-5, is as follows: DTGVSQNPRHKITKRGQNVTFRCDPISEHNRLYWYRQTLGQGPEFLTYFQNEAQLEKSRLLSDRFSAERPKGSFSTLEIQRTEQGDSAMYLCASSPPGLSSETQYFGPGTRLLVL.

Turning to this clonotype: One end of the junction does not line up with germline, which may come from a read error. The chain employs TRBV4-1 and TRBJ2-7, with TRBD1 matching 7 bases. Germline CDR1 and CDR2: MGHRA and YSYEKL. The CDR3 loop spans 14 amino acids. CDR3 sequence reads: CASNQGDRPYEQYF. The CDR3 DNA follows: TGCGCCAGCAACCAAGGGGACAGACCCTACGAGCAGTACTTC.

This clonotype was seen more than once but under ten times. V is TRBV20-1 and J is TRBJ1-2; TRBD1 might be the D (5 bases). The V gene lost 8 bases and the J gene lost 6 bases, with 13 bases spanning the gap. This CDR3 has 11 amino acids. Germline CDR1 is DFQATT and CDR2 is SNEGSKA (reference sequence). The CDR3 here is CSLGTADGYTF. The DNA for the CDR3 is TGCAGTTTGGGGACGGCGGATGGCTACACCTTC.

In this sample, this clonotype turned up a few times. The chain employs TRBV12-3 or TRBV12-4 and TRBJ1-2; 7 bases agree with TRBD1. The V segment lost 4 bases and the J segment 0 bases; nucleotides outside the gene matches: 2. The CDR3 is 14 amino acids. CDR3 DNA: TGTGCCAGCAGTTGGCAGGGGGCTAACTATGGCTACACCTTC. Residues: CASSWQGANYGYTF.

CDR3 sequence: CASSFLSGRGPNNEQFF. DNA for the CDR3: TGTGCCAGCAGTTTCCTTAGCGGAAGGGGGCCAAACAATGAGCAGTTCTTC. The rearrangement links TRBV27 to TRBJ2-1; D perhaps matches TRBD1 (7 bases). The CDR3 contains 17 residues. V lost 3 bases and J 5 bases, leaving 20 bases between the germline ends. Germline V gene sequence: CDR1 MNHEY, CDR2 SMNVEV (reference sequence).

This chain uses TRBV27 with TRBJ1-6; no reliable D call. The CDR3 spans 16 residues. From germline, CDR1 is MNHEY and CDR2 SMNVEV (reference sequence). V gave up 4 bases and J gave up 0 bases, with 10 bases separating them. The CDR3 bases are TGTGCCAGCAGTTACGACGCGAGCTCCTATAATTCACCCCTCCACTTT. It translates to CASSYDASSYNSPLHF.

J is TRBJ2-5 and V is TRBV13, with a weak D call TRBD1 (6 bases). Germline V lookup: CDR1 PRHDT, CDR2 FYEKMQ (reference sequence). The CDR3 extends over 13 amino acids. Trimming shortened V by 6 bases and J by 2 bases, and 10 bases separated the two germline ends. CDR3 sequence: CASRSQGQETQYF. CDR3 nucleotides: TGTGCCAGCAGGTCTCAGGGGCAAGAGACCCAGTACTTC.

This clonotype was detected only a few times. The chain joins TRBV5-1 to TRBJ2-1, with D tentatively TRBD1 (5 bases). Between the trimmed V and J ends, which lost 2 bases and 7 bases, there was a span of 10 bases. Germline loops: CDR1 SGHRS, CDR2 YFSETQ. The CDR3 extends over 13 amino acids. In DNA form, the CDR3 reads TGCGCCAGCAGCTTACAATCAGGGAATGAGCAGTTCTTC. Protein product: CASSLQSGNEQFF. Full variable domain (rest looked up from reference TRBV5-1 and TRBJ2-1): KAGVTQTPRYLIKTRGQQVTLSCSPISGHRSVSWYQQTPGQGLQFLFEYFSETQRNKGNFPGRFSGRQFSNSRSEMNVSTLELGDSALYLCASSLQSGNEQFFGPGTRLTVL.

This clonotype was seen a few times. V and J are TRBV20-1 and TRBJ2-7, with D perhaps TRBD1 or TRBD2 (5 bases each). CDR3 size: 13 residues. Trimming shortened V by 6 bases and J by 6 bases, and 18 bases separated the two germline ends. CDR1 is DFQATT and CDR2 is SNEGSKA in the germline V gene (reference sequence). The CDR3 spells CSARSTTGREQYF. CDR3 sequence (DNA): TGCAGTGCAAGATCTACTACGGGACGCGAGCAGTACTTC.